The entry below describes one TCR beta chain. Its specificity is not known. This specimen belongs to a study of shared clonotypes between healthy human individuals. Study as a whole: Per donor, CD8 memory used one plate, CD8 naive used two, CD4 memory used three and CD4 naive used three. Notes on the study in general: Exclusively blood specimens were collected; tissue repertoires likely differ. Naive CD4 clonotype sharing across a few donors was around 5%.

Trimming took 7 bases from V and 3 from J; bases not matched to a gene: 6. This CDR3 has 13 residues. Germline values: CDR1 SQVTM, CDR2 ANQGSEA. Sequenced by immunoSEQ multiplex PCR; TCRdb stores in-frame clones only, minus some. The sample has over a million clones; roughly 97% are singletons. The receptor was isolated from a young man in good health. The sample comprised naive CD4+ T cells sorted from blood. The subset here: CD45RA+ positively selected. The V gene is TRBV29-1, the J gene TRBJ2-3; 8 bases are shared with TRBD1. This CDR3 is CSARTGITDTQYF. The CDR3 DNA is TGCAGCGCAAGGACAGGGATAACAGATACGCAGTATTTT.